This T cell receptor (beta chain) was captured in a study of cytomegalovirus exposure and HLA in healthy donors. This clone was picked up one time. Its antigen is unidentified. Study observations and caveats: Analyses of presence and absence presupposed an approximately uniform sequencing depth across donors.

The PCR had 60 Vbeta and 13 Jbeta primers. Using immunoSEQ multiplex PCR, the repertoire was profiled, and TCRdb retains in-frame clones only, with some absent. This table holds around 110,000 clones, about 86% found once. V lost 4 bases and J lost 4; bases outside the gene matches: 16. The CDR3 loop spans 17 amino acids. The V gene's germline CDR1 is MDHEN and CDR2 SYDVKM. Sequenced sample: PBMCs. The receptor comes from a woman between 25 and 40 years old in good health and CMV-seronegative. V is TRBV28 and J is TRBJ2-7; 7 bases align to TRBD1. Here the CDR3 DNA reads TGTGCCAGCAGTTCACTCCAAGACAGGGACGTGCGATACGAGCAGTACTTC. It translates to CASSSLQDRDVRYEQYF.